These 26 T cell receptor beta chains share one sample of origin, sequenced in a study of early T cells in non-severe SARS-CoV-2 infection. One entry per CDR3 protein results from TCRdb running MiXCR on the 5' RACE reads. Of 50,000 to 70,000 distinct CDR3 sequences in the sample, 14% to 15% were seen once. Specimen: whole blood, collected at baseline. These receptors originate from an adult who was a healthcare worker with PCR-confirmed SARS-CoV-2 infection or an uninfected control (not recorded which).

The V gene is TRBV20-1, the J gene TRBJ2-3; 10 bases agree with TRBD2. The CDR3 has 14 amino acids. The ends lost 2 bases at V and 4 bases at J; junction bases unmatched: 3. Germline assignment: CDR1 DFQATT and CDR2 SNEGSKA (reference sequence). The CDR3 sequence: CSARSGRAPDTQYF. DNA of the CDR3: TGCAGTGCTAGAAGCGGGAGGGCCCCAGATACGCAGTATTTT.

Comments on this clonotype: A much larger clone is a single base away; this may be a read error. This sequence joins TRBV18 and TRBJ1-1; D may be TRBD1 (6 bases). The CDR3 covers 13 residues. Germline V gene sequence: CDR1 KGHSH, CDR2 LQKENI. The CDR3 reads CVSSTDRNTEAFF. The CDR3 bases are TGTGTCAGCTCAACGGACAGGAACACTGAAGCTTTCTTT.

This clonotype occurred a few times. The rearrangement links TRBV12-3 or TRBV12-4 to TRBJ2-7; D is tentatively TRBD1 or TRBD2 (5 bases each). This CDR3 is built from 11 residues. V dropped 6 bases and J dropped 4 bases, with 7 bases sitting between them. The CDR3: CASRGDYEQYF. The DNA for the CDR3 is TGTGCCAGCAGGGGGGATTACGAGCAGTACTTC.

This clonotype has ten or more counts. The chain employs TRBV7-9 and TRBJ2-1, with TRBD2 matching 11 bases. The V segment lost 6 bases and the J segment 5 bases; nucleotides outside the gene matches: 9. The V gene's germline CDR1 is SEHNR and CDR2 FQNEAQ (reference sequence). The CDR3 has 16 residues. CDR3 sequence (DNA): TGTGCCAGCAGTCCTAGTAGCGGGAGGGCCGACAATGAGCAGTTCTTC. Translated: CASSPSSGRADNEQFF.

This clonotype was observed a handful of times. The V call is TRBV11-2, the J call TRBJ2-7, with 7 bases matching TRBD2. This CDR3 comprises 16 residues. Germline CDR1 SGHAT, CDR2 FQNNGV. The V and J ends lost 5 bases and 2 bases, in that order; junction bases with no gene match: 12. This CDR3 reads CASSLPSGTIPYEQYF. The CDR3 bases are TGTGCCAGCAGCCTACCGTCCGGGACTATTCCCTACGAGCAGTACTTC.

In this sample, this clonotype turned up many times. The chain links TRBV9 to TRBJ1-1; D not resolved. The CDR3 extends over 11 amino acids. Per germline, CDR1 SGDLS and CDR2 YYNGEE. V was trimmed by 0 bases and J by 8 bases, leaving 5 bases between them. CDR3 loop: CASSVDSEAFF. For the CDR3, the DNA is TGTGCCAGCAGCGTAGATTCCGAAGCTTTCTTT. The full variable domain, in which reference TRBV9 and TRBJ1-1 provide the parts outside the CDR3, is DSGVTQTPKHLITATGQRVTLRCSPRSGDLSVYWYQQSLDQGLQFLIQYYNGEERAKGNILERFSAQQFPDLHSELNLSSLELGDSALYFCASSVDSEAFFGQGTRLTVV.

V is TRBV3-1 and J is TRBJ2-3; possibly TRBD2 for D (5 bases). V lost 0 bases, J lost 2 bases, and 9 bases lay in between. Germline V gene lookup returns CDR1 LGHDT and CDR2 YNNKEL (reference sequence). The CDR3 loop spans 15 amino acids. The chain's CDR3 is CASSQEERITDTQYF. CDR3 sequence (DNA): TGTGCCAGCAGCCAAGAAGAGCGGATCACAGATACGCAGTATTTT.

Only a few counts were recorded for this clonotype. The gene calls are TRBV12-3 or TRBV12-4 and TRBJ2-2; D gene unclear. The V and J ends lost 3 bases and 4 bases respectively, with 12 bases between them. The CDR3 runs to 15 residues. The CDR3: CASSLWSSATGELFF. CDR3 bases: TGTGCCAGCAGTTTGTGGAGTAGTGCCACCGGGGAGCTGTTTTTT.

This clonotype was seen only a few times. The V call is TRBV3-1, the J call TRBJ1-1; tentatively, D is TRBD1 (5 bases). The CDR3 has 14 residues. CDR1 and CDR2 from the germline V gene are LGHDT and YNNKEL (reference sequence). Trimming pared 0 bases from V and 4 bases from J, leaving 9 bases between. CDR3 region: CASSQDSGGTEAFF. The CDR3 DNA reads TGTGCCAGCAGCCAAGATTCCGGGGGCACTGAAGCTTTCTTT.

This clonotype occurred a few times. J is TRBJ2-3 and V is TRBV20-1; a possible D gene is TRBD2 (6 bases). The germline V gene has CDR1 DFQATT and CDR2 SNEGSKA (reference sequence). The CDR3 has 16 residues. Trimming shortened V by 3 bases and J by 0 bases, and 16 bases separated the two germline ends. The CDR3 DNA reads TGCAGTGCTAGTCGTGGGACTGATATAAGCACAGATACGCAGTATTTT. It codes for CSASRGTDISTDTQYF.

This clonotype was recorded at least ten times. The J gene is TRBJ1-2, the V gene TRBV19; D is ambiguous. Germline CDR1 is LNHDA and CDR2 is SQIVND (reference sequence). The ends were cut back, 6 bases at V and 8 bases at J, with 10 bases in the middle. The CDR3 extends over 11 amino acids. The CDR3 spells CASRGIRGYTF. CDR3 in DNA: TGTGCCAGTAGGGGGATCCGGGGCTACACCTTC.

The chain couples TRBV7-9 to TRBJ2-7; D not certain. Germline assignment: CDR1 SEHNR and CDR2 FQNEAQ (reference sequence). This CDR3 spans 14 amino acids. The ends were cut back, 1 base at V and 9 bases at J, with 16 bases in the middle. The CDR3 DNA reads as TGTGCCAGCAGCTTAGATCCGGCAGTCAAGAGGCAGTACTTC. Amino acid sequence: CASSLDPAVKRQYF. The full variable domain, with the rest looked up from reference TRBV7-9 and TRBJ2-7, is DTGVSQNPRHKITKRGQNVTFRCDPISEHNRLYWYRQTLGQGPEFLTYFQNEAQLEKSRLLSDRFSAERPKGSFSTLEIQRTEQGDSAMYLCASSLDPAVKRQYFGPGTRLTVT.

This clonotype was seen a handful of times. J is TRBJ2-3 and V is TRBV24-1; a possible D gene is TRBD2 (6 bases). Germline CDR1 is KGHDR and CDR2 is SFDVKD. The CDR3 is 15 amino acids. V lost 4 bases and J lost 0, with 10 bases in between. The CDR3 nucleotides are TGTGCCACCAGTGACCCCAGCGGGAGCACAGATACGCAGTATTTT. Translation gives CATSDPSGSTDTQYF.

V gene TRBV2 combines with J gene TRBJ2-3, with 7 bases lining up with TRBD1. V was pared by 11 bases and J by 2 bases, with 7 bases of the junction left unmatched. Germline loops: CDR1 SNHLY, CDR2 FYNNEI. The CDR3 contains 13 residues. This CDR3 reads CAGSGQTTDTQYF. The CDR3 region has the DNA TGTGCCGGGTCGGGACAGACCACAGATACGCAGTATTTT.

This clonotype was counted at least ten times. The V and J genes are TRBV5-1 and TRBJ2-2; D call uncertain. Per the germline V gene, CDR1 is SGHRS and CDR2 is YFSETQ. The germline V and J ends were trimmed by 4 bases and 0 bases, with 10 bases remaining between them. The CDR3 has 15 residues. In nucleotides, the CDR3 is TGCGCCAGCAGCCAACAAACAACGAACACCGGGGAGCTGTTTTTT. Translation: CASSQQTTNTGELFF. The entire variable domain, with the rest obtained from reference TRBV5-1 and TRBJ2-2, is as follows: KAGVTQTPRYLIKTRGQQVTLSCSPISGHRSVSWYQQTPGQGLQFLFEYFSETQRNKGNFPGRFSGRQFSNSRSEMNVSTLELGDSALYLCASSQQTTNTGELFFGEGSRLTVL.

The CDR3 DNA follows: TGTGCCAGCAGCGTAGCACAGTCGAACACCGGGGAGCTGTTTTTT. As protein: CASSVAQSNTGELFF. The chain employs TRBV9 and TRBJ2-2, with no clear D. With 0 bases removed from V and 0 bases from J, the gap between germline ends came to 6 bases. The CDR3 covers 15 residues. Germline CDR1 SGDLS, CDR2 YYNGEE.

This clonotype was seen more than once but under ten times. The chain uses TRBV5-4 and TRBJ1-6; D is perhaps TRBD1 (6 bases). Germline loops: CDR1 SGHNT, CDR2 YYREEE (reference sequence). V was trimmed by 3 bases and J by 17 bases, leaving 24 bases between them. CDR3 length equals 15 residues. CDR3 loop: CASSSIQGDDERIHF. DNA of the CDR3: TGTGCCAGCAGCTCGATACAGGGCGACGACGAGCGGATCCACTTT.

CDR3 region: CASSLWTSGGSYEQYF. Here the CDR3 DNA reads TGTGCCAGCAGCCTCTGGACTAGCGGGGGGTCCTACGAGCAGTACTTC. The chain carries TRBV3-1 and TRBJ2-7; 14 bases line up with TRBD2. V lost 4 bases, J lost 1 base, and 3 bases stayed unmatched. CDR3 length: 16 residues. The germline V gene encodes CDR1 LGHDT and CDR2 YNNKEL (reference sequence).

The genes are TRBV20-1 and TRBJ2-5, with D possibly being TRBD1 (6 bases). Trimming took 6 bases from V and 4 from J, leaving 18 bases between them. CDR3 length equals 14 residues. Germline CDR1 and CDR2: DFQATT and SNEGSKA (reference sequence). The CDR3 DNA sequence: TGCAGTGCCCAAGCCTCTCTGGGGGCAGAGACCCAGTACTTC. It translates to CSAQASLGAETQYF.

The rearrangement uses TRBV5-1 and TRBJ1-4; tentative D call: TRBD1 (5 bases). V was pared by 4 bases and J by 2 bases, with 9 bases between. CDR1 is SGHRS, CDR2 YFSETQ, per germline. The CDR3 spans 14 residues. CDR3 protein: CASSPRGTNEKLFF. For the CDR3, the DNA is TGCGCCAGCAGCCCACGGGGGACTAATGAAAAACTGTTTTTT.

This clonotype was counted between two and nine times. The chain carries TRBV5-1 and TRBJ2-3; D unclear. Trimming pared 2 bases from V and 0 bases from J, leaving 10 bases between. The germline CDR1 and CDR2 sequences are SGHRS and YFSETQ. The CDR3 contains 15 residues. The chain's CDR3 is CASSFKGSSTDTQYF. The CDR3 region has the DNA TGCGCCAGCAGCTTTAAGGGATCTAGCACAGATACGCAGTATTTT.

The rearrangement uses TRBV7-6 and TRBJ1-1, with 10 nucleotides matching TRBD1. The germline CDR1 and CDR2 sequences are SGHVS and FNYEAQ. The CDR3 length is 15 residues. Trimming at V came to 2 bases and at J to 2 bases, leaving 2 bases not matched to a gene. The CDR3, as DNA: TGTGCCAGCAGCTTAAGGGACAGGGGCAACACTGAAGCTTTCTTT. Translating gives CASSLRDRGNTEAFF.

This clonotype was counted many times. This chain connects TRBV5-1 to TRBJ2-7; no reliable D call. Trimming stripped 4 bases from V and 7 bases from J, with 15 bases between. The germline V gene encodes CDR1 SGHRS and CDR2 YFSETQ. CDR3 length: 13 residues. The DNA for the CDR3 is TGCGCCAGCAGCCTGCAGGACCATCAGGAGCAGTACTTC. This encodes CASSLQDHQEQYF.

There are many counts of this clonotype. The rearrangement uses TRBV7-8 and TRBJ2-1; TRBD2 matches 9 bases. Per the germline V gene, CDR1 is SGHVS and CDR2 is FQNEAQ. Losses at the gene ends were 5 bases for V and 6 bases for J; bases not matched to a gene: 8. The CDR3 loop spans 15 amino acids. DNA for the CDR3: TGTGCCAGCAGCGTTAGCGGGGGAGTTTTCAATGAGCAGTTCTTC. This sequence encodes CASSVSGGVFNEQFF.

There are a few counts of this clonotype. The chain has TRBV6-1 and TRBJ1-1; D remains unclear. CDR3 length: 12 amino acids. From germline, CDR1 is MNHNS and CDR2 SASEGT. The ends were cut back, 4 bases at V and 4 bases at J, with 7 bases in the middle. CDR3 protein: CASSVAFTEAFF. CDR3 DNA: TGTGCCAGCAGTGTAGCCTTCACTGAAGCTTTCTTT.

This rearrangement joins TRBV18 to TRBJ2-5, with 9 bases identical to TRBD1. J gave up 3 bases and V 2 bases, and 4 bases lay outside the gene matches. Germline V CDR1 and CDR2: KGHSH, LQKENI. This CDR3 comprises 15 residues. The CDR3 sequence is CASSPRTGVKETQYF. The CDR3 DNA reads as TGTGCCAGCTCACCAAGGACAGGGGTAAAAGAGACCCAGTACTTC.